A single sample is the source of the 8 T cell receptor beta chains below, sequenced in a study of a mutant IDH1 vaccine in newly diagnosed glioma. Indicated time point: week 47, end of study. The study gave 300 ug of mutant IDH1 20-mer peptide per vaccine dose, with topical imiquimod. Only in-frame clones appear in the TCRdb table, and some are missing; sequencing was by immunoSEQ multiplex PCR. The profile shows about 52,000 clones, about 80% of them singletons. Which antigens these TCRs recognize remains unknown. This specimen was PBMCs, taken from a glioma patient whose treatment included an IDH1 peptide vaccine. These receptors were taken from a woman in her thirties or forties with glioma. Some clones in this sample may be carry-over from other donors' samples.

This clone showed up just a few times. The germline gene is not matched at one end of the junction; a read error may be the cause. The chain carries TRBV6-6 and TRBJ1-2; possible D gene TRBD1, 6 bases. The CDR3 contains 12 residues. CDR1 MNHNY and CDR2 SVGAGI come from the germline V gene (reference sequence). CDR3 residues: CASSSRAGTQNF. The CDR3 DNA sequence: TGTGCCAGCAGTTCCAGGGCCGGGACACAAAACTTC.

The gene calls are TRBV5-5 and TRBJ2-7; no clear D gene. V was clipped by 1 base and J by 4 bases, with 9 bases between them. The CDR3 extends over 13 amino acids. Germline V gene sequence: CDR1 SGHKS, CDR2 YYEKEE (reference sequence). CDR3 sequence reads: CASSLWASYEQYF. CDR3 DNA sequence: TGTGCCAGCAGCTTGTGGGCGTCTTACGAGCAGTACTTC.

The chain employs TRBV2 and TRBJ1-3; 7 bases align to TRBD1. Trimming removed 2 bases from V and 3 bases from J; junction bases left unmatched: 13. This CDR3 contains 18 residues. Germline loops: CDR1 SNHLY, CDR2 FYNNEI. The CDR3, as DNA: TGTGCCAGCAGTGAAATGGGTTTAGGGGGCGAAGGTGGAAACACCATATATTTT. This sequence encodes CASSEMGLGGEGGNTIYF.

The chain has TRBV18 and TRBJ1-2; 8 bases are a match to TRBD1. Germline V gene data show CDR1 as KGHSH and CDR2 as LQKENI. Unmatched junction bases numbered 4, after V lost 2 bases and J lost 2 bases. The CDR3 extends over 15 amino acids. The chain's CDR3 is CASSPGQGPNYGYTF. In DNA, the CDR3 is TGTGCCAGCTCACCAGGACAGGGTCCGAACTATGGCTACACCTTC. Full variable domain (outside the CDR3, taken from reference TRBV18 and TRBJ1-2): NAGVMQNPRHLVRRRGQEARLRCSPMKGHSHVYWYRQLPEEGLKFMVYLQKENIIDESGMPKERFSAEFPKEGPSILRIQQVVRGDSAAYFCASSPGQGPNYGYTFGSGTRLTVV.

The CDR3 sequence is CASSPNGLNNYGYTF. The CDR3 coding sequence is TGTGCCAGCAGCCCCAACGGACTAAATAACTATGGCTACACCTTC. The chain joins TRBV5-6 to TRBJ1-2, with no clear D. CDR1 and CDR2 from the germline V gene are SGHDT and YYEEEE. The V and J ends lost 4 bases and 1 base respectively, with 14 bases between them. This CDR3 comprises 15 residues.

This chain joins TRBV9 and TRBJ2-5; D not resolved. V was shortened by 4 bases and J by 0 bases, with 10 bases between the two germline ends. CDR3 length: 14 residues. Per germline, CDR1 SGDLS and CDR2 YYNGEE. CDR3 region: CASSPGPHQETQYF. The CDR3 nucleotides are TGTGCCAGCAGCCCTGGACCCCACCAAGAGACCCAGTACTTC.

This clone was counted a few times. The chain joins TRBV4-3 to TRBJ2-7; no clear D gene. The CDR3 spans 13 residues. Trimming stripped 1 base from V and 3 bases from J, with 7 bases between. Germline V gene data show CDR1 as LGHNA and CDR2 as YSLEER. CDR3 in amino acids: CASSQGADYEQYF. CDR3 in DNA: TGCGCCAGCAGCCAAGGTGCGGACTACGAGCAGTACTTC.

The chain employs TRBV14 and TRBJ2-5, with D possibly matching TRBD2 (6 bases). Trimming took 4 bases from V and 3 from J, leaving 15 bases between them. Germline V gene data show CDR1 as SGHDN and CDR2 as FVKESK. The CDR3 has 15 residues. The CDR3 coding sequence is TGTGCCAGCAGCCTCCAAATAGCGGCTGAAGAGACCCAGTACTTC. This sequence encodes CASSLQIAAEETQYF.